These T cell receptor beta chains were read from a single sample in a study of cytomegalovirus exposure and HLA in healthy donors. Clones were read by immunoSEQ multiplex PCR, and TCRdb kept only the in-frame ones, dropping some. This sample's table has around 33,000 clones. Input material: PBMCs. The receptors originated from a man aged 40-50 years in good health and CMV-seronegative. The CDR3 runs from the conserved cysteine through the conserved F or W. D genes are given only for firm matches. The size entry is marked missing in some rows and otherwise reads once, few, many or a size class.

TRBJ2-3	-	TRBD2	TRBV28	15	CASSFGGSLTDTQYF	TGTGCCAGCAGTTTCGGCGGGAGTTTGACAGATACGCAGTATTTT
TRBJ1-1	-	-	TRBV7-2	13	CASSFFRNTEAFF	TGTGCCAGCAGCTTCTTCAGAAACACTGAAGCTTTCTTT
TRBJ2-7	-	-	TRBV19	13	CASSPRGLYEQYF	TGTGCCAGTTCTCCCAGGGGCCTCTACGAGCAGTACTTC
TRBJ2-4	-	-	TRBV6-5	14	CASSRTLAKNIQYF	TGTGCCAGCAGCCGGACACTAGCCAAAAACATTCAGTACTTC
TRBJ2-2	-	TRBD1	TRBV19	16	CASSTRGTVNTGELFF	TGTGCCAGTAGTACGCGAGGGACAGTGAACACCGGGGAGCTGTTTTTT
TRBJ2-6	-	-	TRBV19	14	CASSIHSGANVLTF	TGTGCCAGTAGTATCCACTCCGGGGCCAACGTCCTGACTTTC
TRBJ2-2	-	TRBD2	TRBV10-3	18	CAISEAILLAGETGELFF	TGTGCCATCAGTGAGGCGATTTTACTAGCGGGAGAGACCGGGGAGCTGTTTTTT
TRBJ1-1	-	-	TRBV28	15	CASSPWEGMNTEAFF	TGTGCCAGCAGTCCCTGGGAGGGGATGAACACTGAAGCTTTCTTT
TRBJ2-2	-	-	TRBV28	11	CASISSGELFF	TGTGCCAGCATTTCCTCCGGGGAGCTGTTTTTT
TRBJ1-5	-	-	TRBV7-2	15	CASSFVAGVNQPQHF	TGTGCCAGCAGCTTCGTGGCAGGGGTCAATCAGCCCCAGCATTTT
TRBJ1-1	-	-	TRBV28	13	CASLQGLNTEAFF	TGTGCCAGCCTACAGGGTCTGAACACTGAAGCTTTCTTT
TRBJ2-6	-	TRBD1	TRBV7-9	19	CASSFGKTGGVTGANVLTF	TGTGCCAGCAGCTTCGGCAAGACAGGGGGCGTAACTGGGGCCAACGTCCTGACTTTC
TRBJ2-7	-	-	TRBV28	12	CASSMGPYEQSF	TGTGCCAGCAGCATGGGCCCCTACGAGCAGTCCTTC
TRBJ2-3	-	-	TRBV5-1	13	CASGGSGTDTQYF	TGCGCCAGCGGGGGCAGTGGCACAGATACGCAGTATTTT
TRBJ2-7	-	TRBD1	TRBV7-9	15	CASSSGTGSIYEQYF	TGTGCCAGCAGCTCAGGGACAGGGTCGATATACGAGCAGTACTTC
TRBJ1-3	-	-	TRBV30	13	CANGGGYGNTIYF	TGTGCGAACGGGGGAGGTTATGGAAACACCATATATTTT
TRBJ1-3	-	TRBD1	TRBV7-2	17	CASSFSGTGGSGNTIYF	TGTGCCAGCAGCTTCTCCGGGACAGGGGGCTCTGGAAACACCATATATTTT
TRBJ2-3	-	-	TRBV4-3	16	CASSQDKSAGSDTQYF	TGCGCCAGCAGCCAGGATAAGTCGGCGGGCTCGGATACGCAGTATTTT
TRBJ1-5	-	-	TRBV29-1	15	CSVGEGGASNQPQHF	TGCAGCGTGGGGGAGGGGGGTGCAAGCAATCAGCCCCAGCATTTT
TRBJ2-7	-	-	TRBV4-1	15	CASSQDSRDTYEQYF	TGCGCCAGCAGCCAAGATTCCCGGGACACCTACGAGCAGTACTTC
TRBJ2-5	-	TRBD2	TRBV18	16	CASSPGLAGGPETQYF	TGTGCCAGCTCACCAGGACTAGCGGGAGGGCCGGAGACCCAGTACTTC
TRBJ2-7	-	TRBD2	TRBV7-2	16	CASSPGTSGRGYEQYF	TGTGCCAGCAGCCCCGGGACTAGCGGGAGGGGCTACGAGCAGTACTTC
TRBJ2-5	-	TRBD1	TRBV11-1	14	CASSSKTGVETQYF	TGTGCCAGCAGCTCCAAGACAGGGGTGGAGACCCAGTACTTC
TRBJ2-1	-	TRBD2	TRBV6-4	15	CASSETSGSYNEQFF	TGTGCCAGCTCTGAGACTAGCGGGTCTTACAATGAGCAGTTCTTC
TRBJ2-2	-	TRBD1	TRBV6-5	14	CASRRQGSAGELFF	TGTGCCAGCAGGAGACAGGGGAGCGCCGGGGAGCTGTTTTTT
TRBJ2-3	-	-	TRBV9	13	CASRTTGSDTQYF	TGTGCCAGCAGGACTACAGGGTCAGATACGCAGTATTTT
TRBJ1-5	-	TRBD1	TRBV28	14	CASSLGQINQPQHF	TGTGCCAGCAGTTTGGGACAGATCAATCAGCCCCAGCATTTT
TRBJ1-1	-	-	TRBV4-2	14	CASSQDLGELRAFF	TGTGCCAGCAGCCAAGATCTCGGGGAGTTGAGAGCTTTCTTT
TRBJ2-1	medium-sized	TRBD2	TRBV4-3	16	CASSQDASGTKNEQFF	TGCGCCAGCAGCCAAGATGCTAGCGGGACTAAGAATGAGCAGTTCTTC
TRBJ1-1	-	-	TRBV19	14	CASRPPGLNTEAFF	TGTGCCAGTAGGCCTCCAGGGTTGAACACTGAAGCTTTCTTT
TRBJ1-2	-	TRBD1	TRBV5-1	15	CASRPGTGGDYGYTF	TGCGCCAGCAGGCCCGGGACAGGGGGTGACTATGGCTACACCTTC
TRBJ2-6	-	TRBD1	TRBV19	16	CASSIRQGTGANVLTF	TGTGCCAGTAGTATACGACAGGGGACTGGGGCCAACGTCCTGACTTTC
TRBJ1-2	-	TRBD1	TRBV28	17	CASSLGGGGEESVGYTF	TGTGCCAGCAGTTTAGGAGGAGGGGGCGAAGAGTCCGTTGGCTACACCTTC
TRBJ1-4	-	-	TRBV10-3	15	CAISESKGQSEKLFF	TGTGCCATCAGTGAGTCGAAGGGGCAGAGTGAAAAACTGTTTTTT
TRBJ1-3	-	TRBD1	TRBV5-1	15	CASSFLGGTGNTIYF	TGCGCCAGCAGCTTTTTAGGGGGCACTGGAAACACCATATATTTT
TRBJ2-5	-	TRBD1	TRBV5-1	15	CASSLGQGAQETQYF	TGCGCCAGCAGCTTGGGACAGGGGGCACAAGAGACCCAGTACTTC
TRBJ1-3	-	-	TRBV29-1	12	CSVGTTGNTIYF	TGCAGCGTCGGGACAACTGGAAACACCATATATTTT
TRBJ2-5	-	-	TRBV19	13	CASSIGDKETQYF	TGTGCCAGTAGTATAGGGGACAAAGAGACCCAGTACTTC
TRBJ2-1	-	TRBD2	TRBV4-3	16	CASSQETSGGDNEQFF	TGCGCCAGCAGCCAGGAGACTAGCGGGGGGGACAATGAGCAGTTCTTC
TRBJ2-3	-	-	TRBV5-1	14	CASRLDNAADTQYF	TGCGCCAGCAGGCTGGACAATGCGGCAGATACGCAGTATTTT
TRBJ2-7	-	-	TRBV18	13	CASSPPGDYEQYF	TGTGCCAGCTCACCACCAGGGGACTACGAGCAGTACTTC